The rows below give T cell receptor beta chains drawn from one sample of a study of radiation and T cells in renal cell carcinoma. The data were produced by immunoSEQ multiplex PCR, yet TCRdb's version contains in-frame clones alone and is incomplete. The sample has over 120,000 clones, 70% to 90% seen once. Sequencing was performed on blood, taken from a patient whose treatment included radiotherapy and nephrectomy. Every receptor here comes from a woman aged 45-60 years with renal cell carcinoma. The CDR3 runs from the conserved cysteine through the conserved F or W. Fields, in order: J gene, clone size, D gene, CDR3 length, V gene, CDR3 DNA, CDR3 protein. The D gene is left open where the match is weak. The size entry is marked missing in some rows and otherwise reads once, few, many or a size class.

TRBJ1-1 few NA 12 TRBV5-1 TGCGCCAGCAGCCAGACAACAACTGAAGCTTTCTTT CASSQTTTEAFF
TRBJ2-7 NA TRBD1 14 TRBV2 TGTGCCAGCAGGAGGGACAGGACGACCTACGAGCAGTACTTC CASRRDRTTYEQYF
TRBJ1-2 NA NA 12 TRBV30 TGTGCCTGGACCTTTCAGGGGACGGGCTACACCTTC CAWTFQGTGYTF
TRBJ1-3 NA NA 14 TRBV7-2 TGTGCCAGCAGCACTGACCTTTCTGGAAACACCATATATTTT CASSTDLSGNTIYF
TRBJ2-1 NA NA 15 TRBV9 TGTGCCAGCAGCGGGGGCCCCGATTCCTACAATGAGCAGTTCTTC CASSGGPDSYNEQFF
TRBJ1-5 NA NA 14 TRBV7-8 TGTGCCACCCAGTCCGGGGTTCGGGAGCAGCCCCAGCATTTT CATQSGVREQPQHF
TRBJ1-6 NA NA 14 TRBV18 TGTGCCAGCTCACCCGCATCTTATAATTCACCCCTCCACTTT CASSPASYNSPLHF
TRBJ2-2 NA TRBD1 16 TRBV11-2 TGTGCCAGCAGCCCACAACCTGGGACAGGGGCCGGGGAGCTGTTTTTT CASSPQPGTGAGELFF
TRBJ2-3 once TRBD2 15 TRBV7-2 TGTGCCAGCAGTCAGACTAGCGGGAGTGTTAATACGCAGTATTTT CASSQTSGSVNTQYF
TRBJ2-7 NA TRBD1 16 TRBV19 TGTGCCAGTACCAGCAGGGTGAACAGGGGGGCACGCGAGCAGTACTTC CASTSRVNRGAREQYF
TRBJ2-1 NA TRBD2 16 TRBV6-1 TGTGCCAGCAGTGAAGGGACTAGCGGGAGATTGGGTGAGCAGTTCTTC CASSEGTSGRLGEQFF
TRBJ2-1 NA NA 11 TRBV28 TGTGCCAGCACATACTCCAATGAGCAGTTCTTC CASTYSNEQFF
TRBJ2-1 once TRBD2 14 TRBV9 TGTGCCAGCAGCGTAGAGACTAGCCACAATGAGCAGTTCTTC CASSVETSHNEQFF
TRBJ1-5 NA NA 13 TRBV10-3 TGTGCCATCAGCCCAGGAGTAGGTCAGCCCCAGCATTTT CAISPGVGQPQHF
TRBJ1-4 NA TRBD1 8 TRBV20-1 TGCAGGGTGGACAGGGGGTTTTTT CRVDRGFF
TRBJ1-4 NA NA 12 TRBV28 TGTGCCAGCAGTTTATCTAAGGAAAAACTGTTTTTT CASSLSKEKLFF
TRBJ2-1 NA NA 13 TRBV29-1 TGCAGCGCCGAGGATCGTGTGGGTGGTGAGCAGTTCTTC CSAEDRVGGEQFF
TRBJ2-3 NA TRBD2 14 TRBV5-4 TGTGCCAGCAGCCCCGCGCCTGGACTAGGAGCGCAGTATTTT CASSPAPGLGAQYF
TRBJ1-1 NA NA 13 TRBV4-3 TGCGCCAGCAGCCGCCGATGGGGCACTGAAGCTTTCTTT CASSRRWGTEAFF
TRBJ2-7 NA TRBD1 15 TRBV5-4 TGTGCCAGCAGCACGGACGGGACAGGGCTCTACGAGCAGTACTTC CASSTDGTGLYEQYF
TRBJ1-4 NA TRBD1 15 TRBV9 TGTGCCAGCAGCGTAGAGGGGACAGACGATGAAAAACTGTTTTTT CASSVEGTDDEKLFF
TRBJ2-7 NA NA 15 TRBV7-2 TGTGCCAGCAGCTTAGGCTCCGGGACTTCCTACGAGCAGTACTTC CASSLGSGTSYEQYF
TRBJ2-7 NA NA 16 TRBV28 TGTGCCAGCACTCCCCTTGGGGCCGAGGGTTCCTACGAGCAGTACTTC CASTPLGAEGSYEQYF
TRBJ2-1 few NA 15 TRBV5-1 TGCGCCAGCAGCTTGGCCGGGGTTAGCGAGGGAGAGCAGTTCTTC CASSLAGVSEGEQFF
TRBJ1-2 NA TRBD1 15 TRBV6-5 TGTGCCAGCAGTTCACGACGGACAGGCAACTATGGCTACACCTTC CASSSRRTGNYGYTF
TRBJ2-7 NA NA 13 TRBV6-4 TGTGCCAGCAGTGTGGGAGAACACTACGAGCAGTACTTC CASSVGEHYEQYF
TRBJ1-5 NA NA 13 TRBV19 TGTGCCAGTAGCCGGGACTTCAATCAGCCCCAGCATTTT CASSRDFNQPQHF